This paragraph covers one TCR beta chain sequence. The antigen remains undetermined. These data belong to a study of PD-1 blockade in classical Hodgkin lymphoma. Study at large: Administration of nivolumab to patients was at 3 mg/kg intravenously every 2 weeks. Whole-study results and caveats: Patients were excluded if nivolumab began under 1 year after ASCT (the autologous transplant). Complete responders entered with baseline diversity on par with newly diagnosed patients, the results showed. As was reported, newly diagnosed patients showed lower baseline TCR diversity than healthy donors did.

Libraries were prepared by immunoSEQ multiplex PCR; TCRdb keeps only in-frame clonotypes and omits some of them. Among approximately 99,000 clones listed, roughly nine tenths were seen once. The CDR3 length is 13 residues. V was trimmed by 7 bases and J by 2 bases, leaving 8 bases between them. Germline assignment: CDR1 MNHEY and CDR2 SVGAGI. Relapse was seen in all patients after autologous stem cell transplantation, and brentuximab vedotin exposure was variable. The sample consisted of peripheral blood mononuclear cells (PBMCs), taken before the second cycle of nivolumab. The rearrangement links TRBV6-5 to TRBJ2-2, with D possibly matching TRBD2 (5 bases). The origin of this receptor is a human donor with classical Hodgkin lymphoma. The CDR3 nucleotides are TGTGCCAGCATGAGGGTAAACACCGGGGAGCTGTTTTTT. Protein sequence: CASMRVNTGELFF.